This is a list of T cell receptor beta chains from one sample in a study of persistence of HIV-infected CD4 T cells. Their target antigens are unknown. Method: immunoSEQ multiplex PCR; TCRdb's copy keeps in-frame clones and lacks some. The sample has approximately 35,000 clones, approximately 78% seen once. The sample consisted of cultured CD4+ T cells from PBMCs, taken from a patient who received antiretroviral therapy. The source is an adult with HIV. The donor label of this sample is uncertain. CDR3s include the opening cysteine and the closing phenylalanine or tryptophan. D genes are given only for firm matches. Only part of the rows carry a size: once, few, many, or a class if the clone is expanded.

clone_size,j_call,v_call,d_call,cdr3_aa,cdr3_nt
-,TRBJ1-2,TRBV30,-,CAWNGWGNYGYTF,TGTGCCTGGAACGGTTGGGGCAACTATGGCTACACCTTC
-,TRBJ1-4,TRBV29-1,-,CRVWGGYTNEKLFF,TGCAGGGTCTGGGGGGGATACACTAATGAAAAACTGTTTTTT
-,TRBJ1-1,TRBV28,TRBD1,CASSLWRGGGVTEAFF,TGTGCCAGCAGTTTATGGAGGGGAGGGGGCGTCACTGAAGCTTTCTTT
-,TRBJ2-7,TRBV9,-,CASSVVGLPGSEQYF,TGTGCCAGCAGCGTAGTTGGTCTTCCGGGCTCCGAGCAGTACTTC
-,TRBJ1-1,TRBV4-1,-,CASSQAWQGEGTEAFF,TGCGCCAGCAGCCAAGCTTGGCAGGGCGAAGGTACTGAAGCTTTCTTT
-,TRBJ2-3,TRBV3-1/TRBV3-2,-,CASSQELGGTQYF,TGTGCCAGCAGCCAAGAGTTAGGAGGTACGCAGTATTTT
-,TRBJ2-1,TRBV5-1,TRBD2,CASSPTSGGLYNEQFF,TGCGCCAGCAGCCCGACTAGCGGGGGGCTTTACAATGAGCAGTTCTTC
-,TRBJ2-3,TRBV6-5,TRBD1,CASGRRGQVTDTQYF,TGTGCCAGCGGACGGAGGGGACAGGTCACAGATACGCAGTATTTT
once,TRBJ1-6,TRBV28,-,CASSLYADRGYNSPLHF,TGTGCCAGCAGTTTATACGCTGACAGAGGCTATAATTCACCCCTCCACTTT
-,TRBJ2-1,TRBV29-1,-,CSVGLMSSYNEQFF,TGCAGCGTCGGACTGATGAGCTCCTACAATGAGCAGTTCTTC
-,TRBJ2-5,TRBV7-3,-,CASSSIDNTETQYF,TGTGCCAGCAGCTCCATTGACAACACAGAGACCCAGTACTTC
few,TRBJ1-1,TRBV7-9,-,CASSLWGARDTEAFF,TGTGCCAGCAGCTTATGGGGGGCGAGGGATACTGAAGCTTTCTTT
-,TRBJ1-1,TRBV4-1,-,CASSQDWGLRRDTEAFF,TGCGCCAGCAGCCAAGATTGGGGTCTCCGGCGGGACACTGAAGCTTTCTTT
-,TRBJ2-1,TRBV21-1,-,CASSKGGRDRNEQFF,TGTGCCAGCAGCAAAGGGGGCCGGGACAGAAATGAGCAGTTCTTC
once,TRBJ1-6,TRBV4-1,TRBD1,CASSRDRGWNSPLHF,TGCGCCAGCAGCCGAGACAGGGGGTGGAATTCACCCCTCCACTTT
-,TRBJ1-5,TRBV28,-,CASGGGHGQPQHF,TGTGCCAGCGGGGGGGGGCATGGGCAGCCCCAGCATTTT
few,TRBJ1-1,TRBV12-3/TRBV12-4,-,CASILTDGTEAFF,TGTGCCAGCATTCTGACGGATGGGACTGAAGCTTTCTTT
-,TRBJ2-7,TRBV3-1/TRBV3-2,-,CASSQGGKLSYEQYF,TGTGCCAGCAGCCAAGGAGGGAAATTGTCCTACGAGCAGTACTTC
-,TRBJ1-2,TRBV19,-,CASSIGRGAAYGYTF,TGTGCCAGTAGTATCGGTCGTGGGGCCGCCTATGGCTACACCTTC
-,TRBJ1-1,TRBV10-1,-,CATKLDNYTEAFF,TGCGCCACTAAATTGGACAATTACACTGAAGCTTTCTTT
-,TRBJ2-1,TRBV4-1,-,CASSQDPFGDVDEQFF,TGCGCCAGCAGCCAAGATCCGTTCGGGGATGTAGATGAGCAGTTCTTC
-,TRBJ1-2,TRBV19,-,CASSTVLSEGYTF,TGTGCCAGTTCGACAGTACTATCGGAGGGCTACACCTTC
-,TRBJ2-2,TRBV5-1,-,CASSAGHANTGELFF,TGCGCCAGCAGCGCGGGACACGCGAACACCGGGGAGCTGTTTTTT
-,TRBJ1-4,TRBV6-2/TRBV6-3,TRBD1,CASSYPGQGGPATNEKLFF,TGTGCCAGCAGTTACCCCGGACAGGGGGGCCCTGCAACTAATGAAAAACTGTTTTTT
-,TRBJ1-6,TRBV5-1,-,CASNSGEAYNSPLHF,TGCGCCAGCAACTCCGGGGAAGCCTATAATTCACCCCTCCACTTT
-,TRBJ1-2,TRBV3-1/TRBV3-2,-,CASSSEGVPNYGYTF,TGTGCCAGCAGCTCAGAGGGGGTACCAAACTATGGCTACACCTTC
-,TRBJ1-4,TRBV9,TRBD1,CASSVGTASEKLFF,TGTGCCAGCAGCGTCGGGACAGCCTCTGAAAAACTGTTTTTT
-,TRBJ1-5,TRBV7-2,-,CASSPEILESNQPQHF,TGTGCCAGCAGCCCAGAGATCCTGGAGAGCAATCAGCCCCAGCATTTT
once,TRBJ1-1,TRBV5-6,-,CASSELTSMNTEAFF,TGTGCCAGCAGCGAGTTGACATCCATGAACACTGAAGCTTTCTTT
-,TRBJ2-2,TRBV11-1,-,CASSLAVGYTGELFF,TGTGCCAGCAGCTTAGCGGTCGGGTACACCGGGGAGCTGTTTTTT
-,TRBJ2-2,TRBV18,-,CASSPLIIRDTGELFF,TGTGCCAGCTCACCACTAATAATCAGGGACACCGGGGAGCTGTTTTTT
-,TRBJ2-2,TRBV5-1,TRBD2,CASSRGTSGLSRAAAGELFF,TGCGCCAGCAGCCGCGGGACTAGCGGGCTATCAAGGGCGGCCGCCGGGGAGCTGTTTTTT
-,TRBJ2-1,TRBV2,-,CASRATPLSYNEQFF,TGTGCCAGCAGAGCGACACCCCTTTCCTACAATGAGCAGTTCTTC
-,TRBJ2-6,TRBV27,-,CASSGGRTSGANVLTF,TGTGCCAGCAGTGGAGGACGTACCTCTGGGGCCAACGTCCTGACTTTC
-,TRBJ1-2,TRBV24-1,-,CATSSPGRDYGYTF,TGTGCCACCAGTTCACCGGGGAGGGACTATGGCTACACCTTC
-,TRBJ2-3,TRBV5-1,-,CASSQVQDTQYF,TGCGCCAGCAGCCAGGTGCAGGATACGCAGTATTTT
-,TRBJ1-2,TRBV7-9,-,CASSLRAERYLGYTF,TGTGCCAGCAGCTTACGGGCCGAGAGATACCTTGGCTACACCTTC